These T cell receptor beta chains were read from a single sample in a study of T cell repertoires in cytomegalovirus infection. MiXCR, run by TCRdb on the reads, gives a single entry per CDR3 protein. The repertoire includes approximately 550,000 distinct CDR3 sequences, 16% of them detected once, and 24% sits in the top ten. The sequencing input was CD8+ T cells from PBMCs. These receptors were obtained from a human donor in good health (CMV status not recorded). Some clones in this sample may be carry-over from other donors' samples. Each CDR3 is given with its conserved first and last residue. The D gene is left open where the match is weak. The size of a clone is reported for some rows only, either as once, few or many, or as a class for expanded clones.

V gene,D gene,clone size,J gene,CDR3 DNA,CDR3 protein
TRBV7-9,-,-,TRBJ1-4,TGTGCCAGCAGCTTAACTGTAACCGGGGGGGAAAAACTGTTTTTT,CASSLTVTGGEKLFF
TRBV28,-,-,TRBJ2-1,TGTGCCAGCAGTTTCGGTTTGGGTCCACTAGTAAAGGAGAATTCCTACAATGAGCAGTTCTTC,CASSFGLGPLVKENSYNEQFF
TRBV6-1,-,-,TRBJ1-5,TGTGCCAGCAGTGAAGCACAGGGCTACAATCAGCCCCAGCATTTT,CASSEAQGYNQPQHF
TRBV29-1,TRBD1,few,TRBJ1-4,TGCAGCGTTGAAGATCAGAGGGGGCGGAGTGAAAAACTGTTTTTT,CSVEDQRGRSEKLFF
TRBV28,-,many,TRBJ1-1,TGTGCCAGCAGTTTTCGGGGACATTTGAACACTGAAGCTTTCTTT,CASSFRGHLNTEAFF
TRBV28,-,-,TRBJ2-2,TGTGCCAGCAGCACTAATCGGAAAGGGAACACCGGGGAGCTGTTTTTT,CASSTNRKGNTGELFF
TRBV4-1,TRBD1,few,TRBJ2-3,TGCGCCAGCAGCCTACGGACAGGACCCGCGACAGATACGCAGTATTTT,CASSLRTGPATDTQYF
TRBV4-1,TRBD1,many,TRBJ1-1,TGCGCCAGCAGCCCAACCGTCGGGACAGGGGATGAAGCTTTCTTT,CASSPTVGTGDEAFF
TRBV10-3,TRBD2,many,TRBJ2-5,TGTGCCATCAGTGATCCGGGGGGGGACCAAGAGACCCAGTACTTC,CAISDPGGDQETQYF
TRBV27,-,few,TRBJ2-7,TGTGCCAGCAGCCCCAAGGGGGATACCTACGAGCAGTACTTC,CASSPKGDTYEQYF
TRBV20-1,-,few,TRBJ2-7,TGCAGTGCTAGAGATCCGGTGAGTTTGGCCTACGAGCAGTACTTC,CSARDPVSLAYEQYF
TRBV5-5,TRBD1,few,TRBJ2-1,TGTGCCAGCAGCTTATTCGGGACGGGACAGGGAAGAAATGAGCAGTTCTTC,CASSLFGTGQGRNEQFF
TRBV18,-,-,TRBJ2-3,TGTGCCAGCTCACCAGAGACAGGAGATACGCAGTATTTT,CASSPETGDTQYF
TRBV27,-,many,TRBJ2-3,TGTGCCAGCAGCTTGCTAGGGGGCACAGATACGCAGTATTTT,CASSLLGGTDTQYF
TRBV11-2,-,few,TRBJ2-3,TGTGCCAGCAGCTTTCCGGGTACGACAGATACGCAGTATTTT,CASSFPGTTDTQYF
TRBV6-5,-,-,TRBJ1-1,TGTGCCAGCAGTTACACGGGGACGAACACTGAAGCTTTCTTT,CASSYTGTNTEAFF
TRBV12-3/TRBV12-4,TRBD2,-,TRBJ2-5,TGTGCCAGCAGTTTCAAGGAGGGGGCAGCGGGGGGGCCGGAGGAAGAGACCCAGTACTTC,CASSFKEGAAGGPEEETQYF
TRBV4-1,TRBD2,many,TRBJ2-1,TGCGCCAGCAGCCAAGCCTCCGGGACTAGCAAAAATGAGCAGTTCTTC,CASSQASGTSKNEQFF
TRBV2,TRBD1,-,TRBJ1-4,TGTGCCAGCAGTGAAGGGACAGGGAAAGAAAAACTGTTTTTT,CASSEGTGKEKLFF
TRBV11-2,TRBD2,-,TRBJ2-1,TGTGCCAGCTATACTACTAGCGTCCACAATGAGCAGTTCTTC,CASYTTSVHNEQFF
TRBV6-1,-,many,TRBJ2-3,TGTGCCAGCAGTGAAGTGGAAAGCTTGTGGGGCACAGATACGCAGTATTTT,CASSEVESLWGTDTQYF
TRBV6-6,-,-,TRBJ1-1,TGTGCCAGCAGTTACTCGGAGGGCCGAGGCACTGAAGCTTTCTTT,CASSYSEGRGTEAFF
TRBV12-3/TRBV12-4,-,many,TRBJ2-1,TGTGCCAGCAGGACAACCCTCGCTGCAGATGAGCAGTTCTTC,CASRTTLAADEQFF
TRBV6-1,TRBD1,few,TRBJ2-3,TGTGCCAGCAGTCTCCGGACAGGGGTGGGGACAGATACGCAGTATTTT,CASSLRTGVGTDTQYF
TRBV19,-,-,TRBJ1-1,TGTGCCAGTAGTATGTTGGGGGAGGTTTTCTCCACTGAAGCTTTCTTT,CASSMLGEVFSTEAFF
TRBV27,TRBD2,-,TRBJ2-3,TGTGCCAGCAGGGAGGGACTAGCGGTACCCACAGATACGCAGTATTTT,CASREGLAVPTDTQYF
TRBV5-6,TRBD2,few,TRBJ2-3,TGTGCCAGCACCCAGAGCGGGGCAAGGGCAGATACGCAGTATTTT,CASTQSGARADTQYF
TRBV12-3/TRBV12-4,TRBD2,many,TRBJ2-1,TGTGCCAGCAGTATCTCAGTACCCGGGACTAGCGGGAGAGGAAATGAGCAGTTCTTC,CASSISVPGTSGRGNEQFF
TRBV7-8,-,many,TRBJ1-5,TGTGCCAGCAGCTTAGTATATAGCAATCAGCCCCAGCATTTT,CASSLVYSNQPQHF
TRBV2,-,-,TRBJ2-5,TGTGCCAGCAGGGGGACTCTTAGTACCCAAGAGACCCAGTACTTC,CASRGTLSTQETQYF
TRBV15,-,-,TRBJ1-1,TGTGCCACCAGCAGAGACGGACCCACTGAAGCTTTCTTT,CATSRDGPTEAFF
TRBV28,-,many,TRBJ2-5,TGTGCCAGTGAGGGTCCTGAAGAGACCCAGTACTTC,CASEGPEETQYF
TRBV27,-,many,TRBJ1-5,TGTGCCAGCAGTTTATCGATAGGGGGAGAGTCCCAGCATTTT,CASSLSIGGESQHF
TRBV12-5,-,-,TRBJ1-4,TGTGCTAGTGACGGTGAGGGATTAGAACTGTTTTTT,CASDGEGLELFF
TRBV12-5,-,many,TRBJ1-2,TGTGCTAGTGGCTCTGGACACCCCGGACACTACACCTTC,CASGSGHPGHYTF
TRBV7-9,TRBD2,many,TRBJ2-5,TGTGCCAGCAGCACACCGGGACTAGGACAAGAGACCCAGTACTTC,CASSTPGLGQETQYF
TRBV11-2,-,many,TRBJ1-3,TGTGCCAGCAGCCCTCCCCGGGAGGAAGGAAACACCATATATTTT,CASSPPREEGNTIYF
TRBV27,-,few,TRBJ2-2,TGTGCCAGCAGTTTATCGCCAGGGAACACCGGGGAGCTGTTTTTT,CASSLSPGNTGELFF
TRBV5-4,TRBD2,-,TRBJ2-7,TGTGCCAGCGGCTCCGGGACTAGCGGGAGGTTCTACGAGCAGTACTTC,CASGSGTSGRFYEQYF
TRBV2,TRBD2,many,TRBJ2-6,TGTGCCAGCAAGGGCCCTGGGGGGGACGGTCTATATGGCGTCCTGACTTTC,CASKGPGGDGLYGVLTF
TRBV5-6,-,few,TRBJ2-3,TGTGCCAGCAGCTTGGAGTTCTCTTGGACGCAGTATTTT,CASSLEFSWTQYF
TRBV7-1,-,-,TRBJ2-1,TGTGCCAGTAGCTCCTACAATGAGCATTTCTTC,CASSSYNEHFF
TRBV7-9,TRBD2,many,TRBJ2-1,TGTGCCAGCAGCTTTTTACTAGCGGGAGGGCCGGGTGAGCAGTTCTTC,CASSFLLAGGPGEQFF
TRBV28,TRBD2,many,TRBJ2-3,TGTGCCAGCAGTTTGGCGGGAGAGGATACGCAGTATTTT,CASSLAGEDTQYF
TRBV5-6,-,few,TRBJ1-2,TGTGCCAGCAGCTTGGCCCAGACGGGGCCCTCTGGCTACACCTTC,CASSLAQTGPSGYTF
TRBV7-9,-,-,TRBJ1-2,TGTGCCAGCAGCTTAGGTGGGGCAGGACCCCGTTATAACTATGGCTACACCTTC,CASSLGGAGPRYNYGYTF
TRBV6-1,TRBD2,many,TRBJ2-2,TGTGCCAGCCCTCCGGGACTAGCGGGAGCCGGGGAGCTGTTTTTT,CASPPGLAGAGELFF
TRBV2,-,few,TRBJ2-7,TGTGCCACCCAGGGGTTGGAGCAGTACTTC,CATQGLEQYF
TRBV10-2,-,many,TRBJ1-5,TGCGCCAGCACCCATTCACCTAGCAATCAGCCCCAGCATTTT,CASTHSPSNQPQHF
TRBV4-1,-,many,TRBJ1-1,TGCGCCAGCAGCCAAGATCCAGGGGACACTGAAGCTTTCTTT,CASSQDPGDTEAFF
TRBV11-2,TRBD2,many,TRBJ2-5,TGTGCCAGCAGCTCGCGGGGGACCCAAGAGACCCAGTACTTC,CASSSRGTQETQYF
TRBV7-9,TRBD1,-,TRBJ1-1,TGTGCCAGCAGACAGGACAGGGCGAACACTGAAGCTTTCTTT,CASRQDRANTEAFF
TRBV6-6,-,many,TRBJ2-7,TGTGCCAGCAGTACCGGACAGTCTGTTTACGAGCAGTACTTC,CASSTGQSVYEQYF
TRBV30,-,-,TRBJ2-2,TGTGCCTGGAGTAAGGGCTCCGGGGAGCTGTTTTTT,CAWSKGSGELFF
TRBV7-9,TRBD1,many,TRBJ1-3,TGTGCCAGCAGCTTATACCAGGGGGACTCTGGAAACACCATATATTTT,CASSLYQGDSGNTIYF
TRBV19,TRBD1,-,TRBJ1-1,TGTGCCAGTAGTGGGCGACAGGGTGTGTACACTGAAGCTTTCTTT,CASSGRQGVYTEAFF
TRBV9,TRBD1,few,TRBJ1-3,TGTGCCAGCAGCTTACCCTCGACAGGGCAACGCTCTGGAAACACCATATATTTT,CASSLPSTGQRSGNTIYF
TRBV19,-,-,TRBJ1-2,TGTGCCAGTAGTGATGGTGGCTACACCTTC,CASSDGGYTF
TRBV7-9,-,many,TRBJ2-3,TGTGCCAGCAGCCCCCGAAGTCTGGGGGGACTGGCTTCCCATACGCAGTATTTT,CASSPRSLGGLASHTQYF